A single sample is the source of the 5 T cell receptor beta chains below, sequenced in a study of brain T cells in children with intractable seizures. The time point denotes: blood from clinic visit 5 months post-surgery; TSC patient then seizure free. The data were produced by immunoSEQ multiplex PCR, yet TCRdb's version contains in-frame clones alone and is incomplete. The data contain 300,000 to 400,000 clones, 93% of them seen just once; the ten biggest clones take up 4.5% to 7%. Material: peripheral blood, obtained 5 to 6 months after surgery. The receptor source for this set is a boy less than two years old with tuberous sclerosis and intractable seizures.

The CDR3 DNA sequence: TGTGCCAGCAGCCCCAAGACCCGGGACAGATCTTACGAGCAGTACTTC. It translates to CASSPKTRDRSYEQYF. The chain is built from TRBV13 and TRBJ2-7, with TRBD1 identical over 7 bases. Trimming took 5 bases from V and 4 from J; bases not matched to a gene: 14. The CDR3 length is 16 residues. Germline V lookup: CDR1 PRHDT, CDR2 FYEKMQ (reference sequence).

This chain joins TRBV27 and TRBJ2-2; weak D call: TRBD1 (5 bases). Trimming shortened V by 4 bases and J by 7 bases, and 7 bases separated the two germline ends. The V gene's germline CDR1 is MNHEY and CDR2 SMNVEV (reference sequence). CDR3 length equals 12 residues. CDR3 in DNA: TGTGCCAGCAGTTCAAGGGGCGGGGAGCTGTTTTTT. Encoded protein: CASSSRGGELFF.

The gene calls are TRBV7-3 and TRBJ2-7; TRBD1 agrees at 8 bases. The germline V gene encodes CDR1 SGHTA and CDR2 FQGTGA. V gave up 5 bases and J gave up 6 bases; unmatched junction bases: 6. This CDR3 is built from 13 residues. The CDR3 here is CASSPTGVLEQYF. In DNA form, the CDR3 reads TGTGCCAGCAGCCCGACAGGGGTCCTCGAGCAGTACTTC.

The rearrangement joins TRBV7-6 to TRBJ2-2; 7 bases are a match to TRBD1. This CDR3 spans 14 amino acids. Germline values: CDR1 SGHVS, CDR2 FNYEAQ. V shed 5 bases, J shed 6 bases, and the junction held 6 bases outside the gene matches. Here the CDR3 reads CASSQRTGPGELFF. The CDR3 DNA is TGTGCCAGCAGCCAAAGGACAGGCCCCGGGGAGCTGTTTTTT. Full variable domain (remainder filled in from reference TRBV7-6 and TRBJ2-2): GAGVSQSPRYKVTKRGQDVALRCDPISGHVSLYWYRQALGQGPEFLTYFNYEAQQDKSGLPNDRFSAERPEGSISTLTIQRTEQRDSAMYRCASSQRTGPGELFFGEGSRLTVL.

The rearrangement links TRBV4-1 to TRBJ2-5; D might be TRBD1 (6 bases). V lost 3 bases and J lost 5, with 10 bases in between. Germline assignment: CDR1 MGHRA and CDR2 YSYEKL. CDR3 length: 13 amino acids. The CDR3 DNA reads TGCGCCAGCAGCCAGACGCAGGGGGAGACCCAGTACTTC. Translated, it gives CASSQTQGETQYF.